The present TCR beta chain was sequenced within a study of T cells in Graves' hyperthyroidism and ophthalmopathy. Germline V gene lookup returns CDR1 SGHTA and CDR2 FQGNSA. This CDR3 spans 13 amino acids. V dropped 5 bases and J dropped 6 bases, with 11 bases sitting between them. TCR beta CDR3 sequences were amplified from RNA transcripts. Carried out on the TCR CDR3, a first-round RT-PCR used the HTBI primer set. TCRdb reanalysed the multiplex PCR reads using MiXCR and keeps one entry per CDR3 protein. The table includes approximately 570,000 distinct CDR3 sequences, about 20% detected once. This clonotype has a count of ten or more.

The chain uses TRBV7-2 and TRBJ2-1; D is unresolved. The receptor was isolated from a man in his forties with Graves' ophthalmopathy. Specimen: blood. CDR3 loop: CASSQMVVNEQFF. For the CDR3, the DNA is TGTGCCAGCAGCCAAATGGTGGTCAATGAGCAGTTCTTC.